The 14 T cell receptor beta chains below were found in one sample sequenced in a study. Each CDR3 protein gets one entry after TCRdb re-called the 5' RACE reads with MiXCR. The sample includes approximately 9,600 distinct CDR3 sequences, more than 40% of them seen just once. The sorted Tregs were CD4+CD25+CD127-/low cells. The source material was Tregs sorted from a lymph node. The receptors shown here come from a female donor with breast cancer.

This chain connects TRBV9 to TRBJ1-1; no firm D call. Germline CDR1 and CDR2: SGDLS and YYNGEE. The V gene lost 0 bases and the J gene lost 1 base, with 13 bases spanning the gap. The CDR3 covers 16 residues. The CDR3 loop is CASSVVPDTANTEAFF. The CDR3 region has the DNA TGTGCCAGCAGCGTAGTCCCAGACACGGCGAACACTGAAGCTTTCTTT.

This clonotype was detected only a few times. The gene calls are TRBV7-2 and TRBJ2-3; 10 positions agree with TRBD2. The CDR3 contains 15 residues. V was pared by 4 bases and J by 6 bases, with 7 bases of the junction left unmatched. CDR1 and CDR2 (germline): SGHTA, FQGNSA. CDR3 in amino acids: CASSWSGGATDTQYF. DNA for the CDR3: TGTGCCAGCAGCTGGAGCGGGGGGGCAACGGATACGCAGTATTTT.

This clonotype turned up a few times. The chain's CDR3 is CASSYPSDGSLGYGYTF. The CDR3 coding sequence is TGTGCCAGCAGTTACCCCTCTGACGGATCGCTAGGCTATGGCTACACCTTC. The rearrangement uses TRBV6-6 and TRBJ1-2; D gene ambiguous. Germline V gene data show CDR1 as MNHNY and CDR2 as SVGAGI (reference sequence). Trimming removed 2 bases at V and 4 bases at J, with 20 bases between. The CDR3 has 17 amino acids.

V usage is TRBV10-3 and J usage is TRBJ2-1; D is ambiguous. The CDR3 sequence is 15 residues long. The V gene lost 3 bases and the J gene lost 12 bases, with 21 bases spanning the gap. Germline loops: CDR1 ENHRY, CDR2 SYGVKD. CDR3 amino acids: CAISDGGVRTDTQFF. CDR3 DNA: TGTGCCATCAGTGATGGTGGGGTACGAACAGATACGCAGTTCTTC.

The CDR3 region has the DNA TGTGCCACCAGCGGGGTCAGGGGCGCGTCCTACGAGCAGTACTTC. The encoded protein is CATSGVRGASYEQYF. The V call is TRBV15, the J call TRBJ2-7; weak D call: TRBD1 (6 bases). The V end was cut by 5 bases, the J end by 1 base, with 15 bases between. The CDR3 consists of 15 residues. Germline assignment: CDR1 LNHNV and CDR2 YYDKDF (reference sequence).

The CDR3 region is CASRLSAQGNQPQHF. Here the CDR3 DNA reads TGTGCAAGTCGCTTATCGGCACAGGGTAATCAGCCCCAGCATTTT. This chain connects TRBV12-2 to TRBJ1-5; the D call in the table, TRBD1, was not verified against the DNA. TRBV12-2 is described as a pseudogene. The CDR3 has 15 amino acids.

This clonotype was detected a few times. The chain recombines TRBV27 with TRBJ2-1, with D perhaps matching TRBD2 (6 bases). Trimming took 0 bases from V and 8 from J, leaving 11 bases between them. The CDR3 runs 14 residues. Germline V CDR1 and CDR2: MNHEY, SMNVEV (reference sequence). CDR3 DNA sequence: TGTGCCAGCAGTTTATCAGGAGGGGCCTATGAGCAGTTCTTC. Protein: CASSLSGGAYEQFF.

The J gene is TRBJ1-5, the V gene TRBV5-6; D call uncertain. There are 15 residues in the CDR3. Germline V CDR1 and CDR2: SGHDT, YYEEEE. V was trimmed by 0 bases and J by 0 bases, leaving 7 bases between them. CDR3 bases: TGTGCCAGCAGCTTGGTTGCCAATAGCAATCAGCCCCAGCATTTT. It yields the protein CASSLVANSNQPQHF.

The chain recombines TRBV12-3 or TRBV12-4 with TRBJ2-7; D possibly uses TRBD1 or TRBD2 (6 bases each). The CDR3 spans 14 residues. V lost 4 bases and J lost 4, with 14 bases in between. The CDR3 nucleotides are TGTGCCAGCAGTTGGGGGGCCGCCCGTTACGAGCAGTACTTC. Protein sequence: CASSWGAARYEQYF.

The J gene is TRBJ2-3, the V gene TRBV6-6, with no clear D. This CDR3 has 18 amino acids. Germline V gives CDR1 MNHNY, CDR2 SVGAGI (reference sequence). The V and J ends lost 0 bases and 0 bases respectively, with 16 bases between them. The chain's CDR3 is CASSYSLSGHYSTDTQYF. The DNA for the CDR3 is TGTGCCAGCAGTTACTCGCTATCCGGGCATTACAGCACAGATACGCAGTATTTT.

This clonotype was seen more than once but under ten times. V and J are TRBV7-9 and TRBJ1-1, with D uncertain. Looked up from germline, CDR1 is SEHNR and CDR2 is FQNEAQ (reference sequence). This CDR3 comprises 12 residues. Deletions cut 3 bases from V and 4 bases from J, with 6 bases between. This chain's CDR3 is CASSLMVTEAFF. The CDR3 nucleotides read TGTGCCAGCAGCTTGATGGTCACTGAAGCTTTCTTT.

The chain employs TRBV7-3 and TRBJ1-3; no reliable D call. V shed 4 bases and J shed 0 bases, with 10 bases lying between them. Looked up from germline, CDR1 is SGHTA and CDR2 is FQGTGA. The CDR3 has 15 residues. CDR3 sequence (DNA): TGTGCCAGCAGCTACGACGGGAGCTCTGGAAACACCATATATTTT. Translating it yields CASSYDGSSGNTIYF.

The chain is built from TRBV5-8 and TRBJ1-6, with 10 bases lining up with TRBD1. The V and J ends lost 4 bases and 10 bases, in that order; junction bases with no gene match: 5. This CDR3 has 14 residues. Germline loops: CDR1 SGHTS, CDR2 YDEGEE. The CDR3 bases are TGTGCCAGCAGCCTGGGACAGGGGATCTCACCCCTCCACTTT. Translating gives CASSLGQGISPLHF.

This clonotype was seen only a few times. J is TRBJ1-1 and V is TRBV19; 7 positions match TRBD1. From germline, CDR1 is LNHDA and CDR2 SQIVND (reference sequence). V shed 8 bases, J shed 6 bases, and the junction held 9 bases outside the gene matches. There are 13 residues in the CDR3. The DNA for the CDR3 is TGTGCCAGTCGACAGGGTTTTAGCTCTGAAGCTTTCTTT. As protein: CASRQGFSSEAFF.